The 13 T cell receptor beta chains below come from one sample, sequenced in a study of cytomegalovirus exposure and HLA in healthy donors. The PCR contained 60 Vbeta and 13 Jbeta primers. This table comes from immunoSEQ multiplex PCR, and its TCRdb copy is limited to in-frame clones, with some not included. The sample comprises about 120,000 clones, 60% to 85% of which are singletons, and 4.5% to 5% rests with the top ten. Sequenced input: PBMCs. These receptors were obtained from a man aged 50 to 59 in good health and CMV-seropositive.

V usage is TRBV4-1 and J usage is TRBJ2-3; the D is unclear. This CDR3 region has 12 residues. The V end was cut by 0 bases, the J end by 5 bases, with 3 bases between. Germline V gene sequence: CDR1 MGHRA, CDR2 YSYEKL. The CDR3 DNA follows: TGCGCCAGCAGCCAAGATCTAGATACGCAGTATTTT. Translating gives CASSQDLDTQYF.

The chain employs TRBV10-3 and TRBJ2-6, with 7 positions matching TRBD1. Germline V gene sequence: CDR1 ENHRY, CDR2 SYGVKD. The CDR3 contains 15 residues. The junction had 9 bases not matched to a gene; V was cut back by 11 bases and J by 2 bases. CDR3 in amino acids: CASGQGVTGANVLTF. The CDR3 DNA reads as TGTGCCTCAGGGCAGGGGGTCACTGGGGCCAACGTCCTGACTTTC.

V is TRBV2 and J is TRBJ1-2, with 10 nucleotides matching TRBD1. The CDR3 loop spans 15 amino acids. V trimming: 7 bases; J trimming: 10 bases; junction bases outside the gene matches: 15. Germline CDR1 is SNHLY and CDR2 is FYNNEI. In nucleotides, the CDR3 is TGTGCCAGCACCCTACCGGGACAGGGGCTGGGGCCCTACACCTTC. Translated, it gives CASTLPGQGLGPYTF.

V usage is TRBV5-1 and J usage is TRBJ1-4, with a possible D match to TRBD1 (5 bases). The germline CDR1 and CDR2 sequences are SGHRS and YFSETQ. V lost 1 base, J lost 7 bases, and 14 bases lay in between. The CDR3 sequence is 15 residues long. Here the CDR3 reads CASSLLDSGSEKLFF. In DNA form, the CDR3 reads TGCGCCAGCAGCTTGTTAGACAGTGGAAGTGAAAAACTGTTTTTT.

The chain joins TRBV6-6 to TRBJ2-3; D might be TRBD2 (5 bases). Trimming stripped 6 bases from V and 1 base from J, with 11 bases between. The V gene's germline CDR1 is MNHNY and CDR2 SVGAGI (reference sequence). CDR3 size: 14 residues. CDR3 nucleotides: TGTGCCAGCAGGGCGGGCGCTCGCACAGATACGCAGTATTTT. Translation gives CASRAGARTDTQYF.

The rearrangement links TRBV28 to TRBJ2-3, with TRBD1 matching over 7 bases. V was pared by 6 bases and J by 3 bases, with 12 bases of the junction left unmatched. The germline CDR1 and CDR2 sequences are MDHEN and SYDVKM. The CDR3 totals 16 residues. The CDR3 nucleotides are TGTGCCAGCAGGTCACCAGGGGGTGAGAGAACAGATACGCAGTATTTT. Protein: CASRSPGGERTDTQYF.

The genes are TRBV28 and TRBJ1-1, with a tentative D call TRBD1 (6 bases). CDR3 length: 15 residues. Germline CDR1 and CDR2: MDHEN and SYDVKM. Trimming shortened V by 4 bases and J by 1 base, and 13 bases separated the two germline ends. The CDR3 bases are TGTGCCAGCAGTTCGACGGGACACGCGAACACTGAAGCTTTCTTT. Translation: CASSSTGHANTEAFF.

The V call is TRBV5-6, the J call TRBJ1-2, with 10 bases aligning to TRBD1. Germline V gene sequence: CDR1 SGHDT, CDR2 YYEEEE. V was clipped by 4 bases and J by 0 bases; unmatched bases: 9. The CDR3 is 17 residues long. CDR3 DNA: TGTGCCAGCAGCCCCGGAGGGACAGGGGTTTCTAACTATGGCTACACCTTC. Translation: CASSPGGTGVSNYGYTF.

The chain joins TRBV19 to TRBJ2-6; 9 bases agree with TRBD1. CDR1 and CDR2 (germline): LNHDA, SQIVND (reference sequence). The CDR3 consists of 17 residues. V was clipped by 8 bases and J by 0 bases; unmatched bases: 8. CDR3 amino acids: CASRPGTGISGANVLTF. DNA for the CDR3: TGTGCCAGTCGGCCCGGGACAGGGATCTCTGGGGCCAACGTCCTGACTTTC. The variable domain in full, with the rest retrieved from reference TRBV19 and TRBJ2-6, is DGGITQSPKYLFRKEGQNVTLSCEQNLNHDAMYWYRQDPGQGLRLIYYSQIVNDFQKGDIAEGYSVSREKKESFPLTVTSAQKNPTAFYLCASRPGTGISGANVLTFGAGSRLTVL.

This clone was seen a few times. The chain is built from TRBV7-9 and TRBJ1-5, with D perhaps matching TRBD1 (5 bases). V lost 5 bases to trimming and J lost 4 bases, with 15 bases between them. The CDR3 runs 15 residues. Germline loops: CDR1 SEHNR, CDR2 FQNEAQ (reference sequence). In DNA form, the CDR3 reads TGTGCCAGCAGCCCGGGGGACGGGGGGAATCAGCCCCAGCATTTT. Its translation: CASSPGDGGNQPQHF.

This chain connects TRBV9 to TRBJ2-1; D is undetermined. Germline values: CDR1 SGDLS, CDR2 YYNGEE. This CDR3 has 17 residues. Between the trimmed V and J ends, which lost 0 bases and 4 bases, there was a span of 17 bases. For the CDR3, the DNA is TGTGCCAGCAGCGTAGGTGAGGTGACGGCCTATTACAATGAGCAGTTCTTC. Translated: CASSVGEVTAYYNEQFF.

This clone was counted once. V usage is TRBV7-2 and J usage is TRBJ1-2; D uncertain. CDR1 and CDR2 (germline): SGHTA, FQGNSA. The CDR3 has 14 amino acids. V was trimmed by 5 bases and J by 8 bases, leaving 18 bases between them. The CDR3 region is CASSRPLGSGGYTF. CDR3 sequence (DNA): TGTGCCAGCAGCCGTCCCTTGGGCAGCGGCGGCTACACCTTC.

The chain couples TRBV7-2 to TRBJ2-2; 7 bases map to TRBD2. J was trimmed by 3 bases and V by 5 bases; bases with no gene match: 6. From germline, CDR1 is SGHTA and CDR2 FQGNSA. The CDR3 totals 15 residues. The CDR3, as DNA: TGTGCCAGCAGCCCGATAGGACTAGACACCGGGGAGCTGTTTTTT. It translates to CASSPIGLDTGELFF.